The next 14 T cell receptor beta chains were all read from a single sample in a study of human T cells and chemical hapten exposure. One entry per CDR3 protein, called by TCRdb with MiXCR from the RACE reads. Of about 190,000 distinct CDR3 sequences listed, 24% are singletons. Time point noted: patch test 3, about 24 weeks after DPC sensitization. Treatment defined: therapeutic diphenylcyclopropenone sensitization with weekly scalp DPC. The source material was whole blood, sampled in connection with sensitization to the hapten diphenylcyclopropenone (DPC). The source of these receptors is a woman aged 35 to 49 with alopecia areata. Some clones in this sample may be carry-over from other donors' samples.

The chain links TRBV30 to TRBJ1-1, with 7 nucleotides matching TRBD1. The CDR3 length is 13 residues. Germline-derived CDR1 and CDR2 are GTSNPN and SVGIG (reference sequence). The V gene end was trimmed by 1 base and the J gene end by 6 bases; junction bases not matched to a gene: 5. For the CDR3, the DNA is TGTGCCTGGAGTGGCCAGGGGGATCCTGAAGCTTTCTTT. This encodes CAWSGQGDPEAFF. The full variable domain, rest sourced from reference TRBV30 and TRBJ1-1, is SQTIHQWPATLVQPVGSPLSLECTVEGTSNPNLYWYRQAAGRGLQLLFYSVGIGQISSEVPQNLSASRPQDRQFILSSKKLLLSDSGFYLCAWSGQGDPEAFFGQGTRLTVV.

This clonotype was counted only a few times. The chain has TRBV7-9 and TRBJ2-5; the D gene could be TRBD1 or TRBD2 (5 bases each). Trimming removed 8 bases at V and 2 bases at J, with 18 bases between. This CDR3 is 15 amino acids long. CDR1 SEHNR and CDR2 FQNEAQ come from the germline V gene (reference sequence). This CDR3 is CASAKEGRPQETQYF. The CDR3 DNA follows: TGTGCCAGCGCAAAAGAGGGACGCCCACAAGAGACCCAGTACTTC.

The gene calls are TRBV20-1 and TRBJ1-5; D not resolved. Trimming removed 0 bases at V and 10 bases at J, with 16 bases between. The CDR3 covers 14 residues. The germline CDR1 and CDR2 sequences are DFQATT and SNEGSKA (reference sequence). The CDR3 DNA reads TGCAGTGCTAGAGACCCGATGGCCAGCCATCCCCAGCATTTT. Protein product: CSARDPMASHPQHF.

This clonotype has just a few counts. The chain combines TRBV6-5 with TRBJ2-1, with 7 bases matching TRBD1. Germline V gene sequence: CDR1 MNHEY, CDR2 SVGAGI. J lost 1 base, V lost 5 bases, and 5 bases had no gene match. The CDR3 runs 15 residues. CDR3 sequence (DNA): TGTGCCAGCAGTCAACAGGGGAGATCCTACAATGAGCAGTTCTTC. Protein product: CASSQQGRSYNEQFF.

This clonotype has just a few counts. This chain uses TRBV24-1 with TRBJ1-5; TRBD1 might be the D (6 bases). The CDR3 is made up of 16 amino acids. V gave up 5 bases and J gave up 4 bases, with 17 bases separating them. Germline V gene lookup returns CDR1 KGHDR and CDR2 SFDVKD. For the CDR3, the DNA is TGTGCCACCAGTGCTGGGGGGCTGGTCCTAAATCAGCCCCAGCATTTT. Its translation: CATSAGGLVLNQPQHF.

This clonotype was observed once. The chain joins TRBV6-5 to TRBJ2-7, with TRBD1 matching 7 bases. V shed 2 bases and J 4 bases; nucleotides not matched to a gene: 5. This CDR3 spans 14 amino acids. Germline V gene sequence: CDR1 MNHEY, CDR2 SVGAGI. Written as DNA, the CDR3 is TGTGCCAGCAGTTACCGGGACAGACTATACGAGCAGTACTTC. The encoded protein is CASSYRDRLYEQYF.

The sample holds a few counts of this clonotype. This sequence joins TRBV24-1 and TRBJ2-1; D possibly corresponds to TRBD2 (5 bases). This CDR3 has 12 amino acids. V lost 8 bases, J lost 7 bases, and 11 bases lay in between. Germline assignment: CDR1 KGHDR and CDR2 SFDVKD. CDR3 nucleotide sequence: TGTGCCACCACCGACCGGAGGAATGAGCAGTTCTTC. Translating it yields CATTDRRNEQFF.

In its sample, this clonotype was seen a few times. The V call is TRBV7-9, the J call TRBJ2-5, with D unresolved. From germline, CDR1 is SEHNR and CDR2 FQNEAQ (reference sequence). The CDR3 runs 13 residues. Trimming pared 6 bases from V and 3 bases from J, leaving 11 bases between. CDR3 loop: CASSLQLKETQYF. CDR3 nucleotide sequence: TGTGCCAGCAGTTTACAGCTGAAAGAGACCCAGTACTTC.

This clonotype has a count of ten or more. V and J are TRBV20-1 and TRBJ2-1; the D gene is possibly TRBD2 (6 bases). This CDR3 has 15 residues. Per the germline V gene, CDR1 is DFQATT and CDR2 is SNEGSKA (reference sequence). Between the trimmed V and J ends, which lost 6 bases and 9 bases, there was a span of 24 bases. CDR3 residues: CSASTLAMEVLEQFF. DNA for the CDR3: TGCAGTGCCAGCACCCTAGCGATGGAGGTACTTGAGCAGTTCTTC.

The V gene is TRBV7-9, the J gene TRBJ2-1; no firm D call. V was cut by 4 bases and J by 3 bases, with 4 bases left in between. The CDR3 consists of 12 residues. Germline V gene lookup returns CDR1 SEHNR and CDR2 FQNEAQ (reference sequence). CDR3 protein: CASSSVYNEQFF. As DNA, the CDR3 is TGTGCCAGCAGCTCCGTCTACAATGAGCAGTTCTTC.

The chain uses TRBV2 and TRBJ2-2, with D unclear. CDR3 size: 15 residues. V lost 3 bases to trimming and J lost 5 bases, with 13 bases between them. Germline V lookup: CDR1 SNHLY, CDR2 FYNNEI. CDR3 region: CASSEVRLGTGELFF. The CDR3 DNA sequence: TGTGCCAGCAGTGAGGTCAGGCTGGGGACCGGGGAGCTGTTTTTT.

The rearrangement joins TRBV3-1 to TRBJ2-1; 8 positions match TRBD1. Per the germline V gene, CDR1 is LGHDT and CDR2 is YNNKEL (reference sequence). The CDR3 is 15 residues long. The J segment lost 9 bases and the V segment lost 5 bases, leaving 12 bases of the junction unmatched. CDR3 protein: CASSWSDRAAGEQFF. The CDR3 bases are TGTGCCAGCAGCTGGTCGGACAGGGCGGCCGGTGAGCAGTTCTTC.

The V gene is TRBV20-1, the J gene TRBJ2-5; 8 nucleotides line up with TRBD1. With 0 bases clipped from V and 2 bases from J, the junction kept 8 bases outside the gene matches. CDR1 is DFQATT, CDR2 SNEGSKA, per germline (reference sequence). The CDR3 sequence is 16 residues long. The CDR3 is CSAREDRGAKQETQYF. The DNA of the CDR3 is TGCAGTGCTAGAGAAGACAGGGGAGCTAAGCAAGAGACCCAGTACTTC.

The CDR3 DNA is TGTGCCAGCAGCTTAATATCGGGAGGTGAGCAGTTCTTC. It is translated as CASSLISGGEQFF. This chain joins TRBV11-1 and TRBJ2-1, with 7 positions matching TRBD2. V dropped 2 bases and J dropped 9; count of bases not matched to a gene: 4. Per the germline V gene, CDR1 is SGHAT and CDR2 is FQDESV (reference sequence). CDR3 length equals 13 residues.